The table lists the clone carrying this TCR beta chain with a few counts. Trimming cost V 1 base and J 2 bases, with 15 bases left between them. Germline V gene sequence: CDR1 MDHEN, CDR2 SYDVKM. The CDR3 is made up of 16 amino acids. TCRdb called the RT-PCR reads again in MiXCR, with one record for every CDR3 protein. The sample consists of hundreds of thousands of distinct CDR3 sequences, approximately 15% of them appearing once. The origin of this receptor is a female donor in good health, serving as a healthy control. Sequenced: memory CD4+ T cells from blood. The chain links TRBV28 to TRBJ2-7; a weak D match, TRBD1 (6 bases). The DNA of the CDR3 is TGTGCCAGCAGTTTATCTATTGGGGCAGGGGCCTACGAGCAGTACTTC. It translates to CASSLSIGAGAYEQYF.